The 20 T cell receptor beta chains reported below all come from one sample, sequenced in a study of OX40 agonist ivuxolimab in advanced cancers. This table comes from immunoSEQ multiplex PCR, and its TCRdb copy is limited to in-frame clones, with some not included. The data show some 100,000 clones, 86% seen once. Sample: CD4+ or CD8+ T cells sorted from blood, taken in a trial of the OX40 agonist ivuxolimab. The receptor set was obtained from an adult with an advanced solid tumor such as melanoma, head and neck, liver or kidney cancer.

The V and J genes are TRBV5-5 and TRBJ2-7, with 8 nucleotides matching TRBD1. The germline V gene has CDR1 SGHKS and CDR2 YYEKEE (reference sequence). The ends lost 4 bases at V and 3 bases at J; junction bases unmatched: 0. This CDR3 is 12 amino acids long. DNA of the CDR3: TGTGCCAGCAGCGGACAGGGCTACGAGCAGTACTTC. Translated, it gives CASSGQGYEQYF.

This CDR3 is CASSLDQASYEQYF. Here the CDR3 DNA reads TGTGCCAGCAGCTTGGACCAGGCCTCCTACGAGCAGTACTTC. The chain joins TRBV5-4 to TRBJ2-7, with D uncertain. The V end was cut by 0 bases, the J end by 0 bases, with 7 bases between. CDR1 and CDR2 from the germline V gene are SGHNT and YYREEE (reference sequence). This CDR3 is 14 amino acids long.

The chain couples TRBV2 to TRBJ1-1, with D possibly matching TRBD1 (5 bases). The CDR3 is 14 residues long. V shed 6 bases and J shed 0 bases, with 11 bases lying between them. The V gene's germline CDR1 is SNHLY and CDR2 FYNNEI. The CDR3 DNA reads TGTGCCAGCAGGCAGGGACGGATGAACACTGAAGCTTTCTTT. It specifies CASRQGRMNTEAFF.

The rearrangement links TRBV19 to TRBJ1-2, with TRBD1 identical over 7 bases. V lost 2 bases, J lost 2 bases, and 5 bases stayed unmatched. CDR1 and CDR2 from the germline V gene are LNHDA and SQIVND (reference sequence). This CDR3 has 15 amino acids. The CDR3 loop is CASSITPTGNYGYTF. CDR3 in DNA: TGTGCCAGTAGTATAACGCCGACAGGGAACTATGGCTACACCTTC.

This sequence joins TRBV5-5 and TRBJ2-3; D is perhaps TRBD2 (7 bases). Between the trimmed V and J ends, which lost 0 bases and 4 bases, there was a span of 15 bases. Germline CDR1 is SGHKS and CDR2 is YYEKEE (reference sequence). The length of the CDR3 is 16 residues. Written as DNA, the CDR3 is TGTGCCAGCAGCTTGGCCCGTTCGGGGGGCGCAGATACGCAGTATTTT. Amino acids: CASSLARSGGADTQYF.

The chain couples TRBV5-1 to TRBJ2-7, with D maybe TRBD2 (6 bases). The CDR3 extends over 15 amino acids. Trimming cost V 4 bases and J 0 bases, with 14 bases left between them. Per the germline V gene, CDR1 is SGHRS and CDR2 is YFSETQ. The DNA of the CDR3 is TGCGCCAGCAGCCCCCGGGAGCGAAGCTCCTACGAGCAGTACTTC. Its translation: CASSPRERSSYEQYF. The full variable domain, completed using reference TRBV5-1 and TRBJ2-7, is KAGVTQTPRYLIKTRGQQVTLSCSPISGHRSVSWYQQTPGQGLQFLFEYFSETQRNKGNFPGRFSGRQFSNSRSEMNVSTLELGDSALYLCASSPRERSSYEQYFGPGTRLTVT.

This chain connects TRBV7-9 to TRBJ2-7, with a possible D match to TRBD2 (6 bases). This CDR3 has 14 residues. Trimming shortened V by 5 bases and J by 3 bases, and 14 bases separated the two germline ends. CDR1 and CDR2 from the germline V gene are SEHNR and FQNEAQ (reference sequence). The CDR3 protein is CASSHGGAFYEQYF. The CDR3 region has the DNA TGTGCCAGCAGCCACGGGGGAGCGTTCTACGAGCAGTACTTC. Full variable domain (outside the CDR3, taken from reference TRBV7-9 and TRBJ2-7): DTGVSQNPRHKITKRGQNVTFRCDPISEHNRLYWYRQTLGQGPEFLTYFQNEAQLEKSRLLSDRFSAERPKGSFSTLEIQRTEQGDSAMYLCASSHGGAFYEQYFGPGTRLTVT.

The genes are TRBV2 and TRBJ1-6; TRBD1 aligns across 8 bases. This CDR3 is 16 amino acids long. V was clipped by 8 bases and J by 6 bases; unmatched bases: 12. CDR1 SNHLY and CDR2 FYNNEI come from the germline V gene. The CDR3 loop is CASFGTGRSRNSPLHF. The CDR3 region has the DNA TGTGCCAGCTTCGGGACAGGCCGATCACGTAATTCACCCCTCCACTTT.

The chain carries TRBV19 and TRBJ1-1; no definite D call. Per the germline V gene, CDR1 is LNHDA and CDR2 is SQIVND (reference sequence). The CDR3 covers 15 residues. Trimming removed 4 bases from V and 2 bases from J, with 14 bases in between. CDR3 nucleotides: TGTGCCAGTAGTAAATCACCCGGGCGAAACACTGAAGCTTTCTTT. It encodes CASSKSPGRNTEAFF.

The chain uses TRBV7-2 and TRBJ2-2, with 11 nucleotides matching TRBD1. Germline V CDR1 and CDR2: SGHTA, FQGNSA. The CDR3 contains 14 residues. Trimming removed 5 bases from V and 5 bases from J; junction bases left unmatched: 1. The CDR3 is CASSGTGGTGELFF. CDR3 coding DNA: TGTGCCAGCAGCGGGACAGGGGGAACCGGGGAGCTGTTTTTT.

In the case of this clone: The same CDR3 can be traced to other DNA sequences in this sample. The chain couples TRBV2 to TRBJ1-2, with 7 bases aligning to TRBD1. V trimming: 5 bases; J trimming: 7 bases; junction bases outside the gene matches: 10. The CDR3 consists of 14 residues. Germline V lookup: CDR1 SNHLY, CDR2 FYNNEI. CDR3 DNA: TGTGCCAGCAGTCCATGGACAGGCCAGGGTGGCTACACCTTC. It translates to CASSPWTGQGGYTF.

The rearrangement uses TRBV27 and TRBJ1-5, with D uncertain. Germline loops: CDR1 MNHEY, CDR2 SMNVEV (reference sequence). V lost 0 bases to trimming and J lost 0 bases, with 3 bases between them. The CDR3 length is 14 residues. In DNA form, the CDR3 reads TGTGCCAGCAGTTTATCAAGTAGCAATCAGCCCCAGCATTTT. Its translation is CASSLSSSNQPQHF.

This clone was seen only a few times. The V call is TRBV5-4, the J call TRBJ2-3; maybe TRBD1 (6 bases). The V gene lost 3 bases and the J gene lost 4 bases, with 9 bases spanning the gap. This CDR3 spans 13 amino acids. Germline V gives CDR1 SGHNT, CDR2 YYREEE (reference sequence). CDR3 coding DNA: TGTGCCAGCAGCTACTCAGGGGCAGATACGCAGTATTTT. It codes for CASSYSGADTQYF.

V usage is TRBV30 and J usage is TRBJ2-5, with D unclear. The length of the CDR3 is 14 residues. CDR1 and CDR2 from the germline V gene are GTSNPN and SVGIG (reference sequence). Trimming shortened V by 0 bases and J by 1 base, and 9 bases separated the two germline ends. The CDR3 nucleotides are TGTGCCTGGAGTGTATGGGGAACCCAAGAGACCCAGTACTTC. Translating gives CAWSVWGTQETQYF.

This clone appeared once. The chain combines TRBV23-1 with TRBJ2-1; D uncertain. TRBV23-1 is classed as an ORF, of uncertain function. The ends were cut back, 7 bases at V and 6 bases at J, with 7 bases in the middle. The CDR3 covers 11 residues. CDR3 sequence (DNA): TGCGCCAGCATGGTGAGCAATGAGCAGTTCTTC. It codes for CASMVSNEQFF.

The gene calls are TRBV5-4 and TRBJ2-7; D gene unclear. The CDR3 covers 15 residues. V was shortened by 4 bases and J by 5 bases, with 19 bases between the two germline ends. Germline V CDR1 and CDR2: SGHNT, YYREEE (reference sequence). CDR3 protein: CASSILTAGSDEQYF. In DNA form, the CDR3 reads TGTGCCAGCAGCATCCTAACGGCCGGATCTGACGAGCAGTACTTC. Full variable domain (outside the CDR3, taken from reference TRBV5-4 and TRBJ2-7): ETGVTQSPTHLIKTRGQQVTLRCSSQSGHNTVSWYQQALGQGPQFIFQYYREEENGRGNFPPRFSGLQFPNYSSELNVNALELDDSALYLCASSILTAGSDEQYFGPGTRLTVT.

This chain uses TRBV11-2 with TRBJ2-5; 8 bases align to TRBD2. J gave up 0 bases and V 10 bases, and 13 bases lay outside the gene matches. This CDR3 spans 16 amino acids. The V gene's germline CDR1 is SGHAT and CDR2 FQNNGV. The DNA for the CDR3 is TGTGCCACACAGAGGGGGGCGGGAGGTGACCAAGAGACCCAGTACTTC. Amino acid sequence: CATQRGAGGDQETQYF.

The chain combines TRBV7-6 with TRBJ1-1; D is undetermined. Trimming removed 3 bases from V and 2 bases from J, with 7 bases in between. This CDR3 is 13 amino acids long. Germline-derived CDR1 and CDR2 are SGHVS and FNYEAQ. CDR3 protein: CASSLWLNTEAFF. Written as DNA, the CDR3 is TGTGCCAGCAGCTTGTGGCTTAACACTGAAGCTTTCTTT.

This chain uses TRBV4-2 with TRBJ2-2; D perhaps matches TRBD2 (6 bases). From germline, CDR1 is LGHNA and CDR2 YNFKEQ. The CDR3 is made up of 18 amino acids. Trimming took off 3 bases at V and 1 base at J, with 18 bases between the two ends. This CDR3 reads CASSHPSGGLRNTGELFF. CDR3 sequence (DNA): TGTGCCAGCAGCCACCCTTCCGGGGGACTGAGGAACACCGGGGAGCTGTTTTTT.

V and J are TRBV5-4 and TRBJ2-2, with D perhaps being TRBD1 or TRBD2 (5 bases each). CDR1 and CDR2 (germline): SGHNT, YYREEE (reference sequence). This CDR3 contains 16 residues. With 0 bases removed from V and 1 base from J, the gap between germline ends came to 10 bases. The CDR3 loop is CASSLAGARNTGELFF. In DNA, the CDR3 is TGTGCCAGCAGCTTGGCCGGGGCTCGGAACACCGGGGAGCTGTTTTTT.